Below, 17 T cell receptor beta chains from the same sample are listed, as sequenced in a study of naive and memory T cell subsets. Two oligonucleotides, mixed equimolar, formed the beta constant-region primer covering TRBC1 and TRBC2. TCRdb analysed the UMI-ligation and nested PCR reads with MiXCR anew, one entry per CDR3 protein. The sample lists tens of thousands of distinct CDR3 sequences, about an eighth occurring once. What was sequenced was effector memory CD4+ T cells from blood. Subset described: effector memory, CD45RA- CD27-. These receptors originate from a human donor in good health.

This clonotype was picked up many times. The gene calls are TRBV6-1 and TRBJ2-7, with TRBD1 identical over 10 bases. The length of the CDR3 is 13 residues. V was clipped by 10 bases and J by 6 bases; unmatched bases: 9. In germline, CDR1 is MNHNS, CDR2 SASEGT. Here the CDR3 DNA reads TGTGCCACCAGGGACAGGGGAATGGGCGAGCAGTACTTC. It translates to CATRDRGMGEQYF.

This clonotype was detected a few times. The chain uses TRBV3-1 and TRBJ2-1; D is possibly TRBD1 (5 bases). CDR3 length: 14 residues. In germline, CDR1 is LGHDT, CDR2 YNNKEL (reference sequence). With 1 base removed from V and 10 bases from J, the gap between germline ends came to 14 bases. The CDR3 sequence is CASSQGRGWVEQFF. The CDR3 region has the DNA TGTGCCAGCAGCCAAGGTAGGGGATGGGTCGAGCAGTTCTTC.

The CDR3, as DNA: TGCGCCAGCAGCCCCCTGGGGCGGGAGGGTGAGCAGTTCTTC. Translated: CASSPLGREGEQFF. The chain carries TRBV5-1 and TRBJ2-1; 9 bases align to TRBD2. Germline V gene data show CDR1 as SGHRS and CDR2 as YFSETQ. The CDR3 has 14 amino acids. V lost 4 bases to trimming and J lost 9 bases; unmatched junction nucleotides: 8.

This rearrangement joins TRBV15 to TRBJ1-2; weak D call: TRBD1 (6 bases). CDR1 and CDR2 (germline): LNHNV, YYDKDF (reference sequence). CDR3 length equals 15 residues. V lost 1 base, J lost 7 bases, and 16 bases lay in between. CDR3: CATSRAETGRGGYTF. CDR3 sequence (DNA): TGTGCCACCAGCAGAGCGGAGACAGGTCGTGGTGGCTACACCTTC.

This clonotype was detected ten times or more. One end of the junction is discordant with germline, which a read error may explain. The chain recombines TRBV24-1 with TRBJ2-3; D is uncertain. This CDR3 comprises 13 residues. Germline CDR1 and CDR2: KGHDR and SFDVKD. CDR3 in amino acids: CATNDASIDTQYF. Here the CDR3 DNA reads TGTGCCACCAATGATGCCTCGATAGATACGCAGTATTTT.

This clonotype has a count of ten or more. This chain connects TRBV10-3 to TRBJ2-7, with 7 bases fitting TRBD1. J lost 1 base, V lost 0 bases, and 6 bases had no gene match. The CDR3 contains 16 residues. CDR1 ENHRY and CDR2 SYGVKD come from the germline V gene. The CDR3 reads CAISESGYRGSYEQYF. In nucleotides, the CDR3 is TGTGCCATCAGTGAGTCCGGTTACAGGGGTTCCTACGAGCAGTACTTC.

About this clonotype: Possible read error: a much larger clone is one base away. V and J are TRBV7-9 and TRBJ2-3, with 12 positions matching TRBD2. Germline CDR1 reads SEHNR; CDR2 reads FQNEAQ (reference sequence). The CDR3 contains 18 residues. Here the CDR3 reads CASSQPEGLAGSIDTLYF. The CDR3, as DNA: TGTGCCAGCAGCCAACCCGAAGGACTAGCGGGAAGTATAGATACGCTGTATTTT.

This clonotype was seen a few times. The chain couples TRBV14 to TRBJ2-7, with D unclear. The CDR3 has 12 residues. V dropped 1 base and J dropped 8 bases, with 9 bases sitting between them. Looked up from germline, CDR1 is SGHDN and CDR2 is FVKESK. This chain's CDR3 is CASSQAGTKQYF. Written as DNA, the CDR3 is TGTGCCAGCAGCCAAGCCGGTACTAAGCAGTACTTC.

This clonotype appeared many times. The V gene is TRBV29-1, the J gene TRBJ2-3; the D gene is possibly TRBD1 (5 bases). Between the trimmed V and J ends, which lost 4 bases and 0 bases, there was a span of 8 bases. This CDR3 comprises 13 residues. Germline V gene lookup returns CDR1 SQVTM and CDR2 ANQGSEA. CDR3 DNA sequence: TGCAGCGTTGCGACAGACAGCACAGATACGCAGTATTTT. It specifies CSVATDSTDTQYF.

This clonotype has more than one count but fewer than ten. The chain links TRBV14 to TRBJ2-7; D unclear. The CDR3 has 16 residues. V was clipped by 0 bases and J by 0 bases, with 12 bases between them. Germline assignment: CDR1 SGHDN and CDR2 FVKESK. The DNA for the CDR3 is TGTGCCAGCAGCCAAGAAGCTTGGACGGGCTCCTACGAGCAGTACTTC. It encodes CASSQEAWTGSYEQYF.

This clonotype was observed a few times. The rearrangement uses TRBV12-3 or TRBV12-4 and TRBJ1-5; possible D gene TRBD1, 5 bases. The CDR3 covers 13 residues. V was shortened by 3 bases and J by 4 bases, with 7 bases between the two germline ends. The CDR3 region is CASSFSGNQPQHF. The CDR3 region has the DNA TGTGCCAGCAGTTTTTCAGGGAATCAGCCCCAGCATTTT.

This clonotype was seen ten or more times. The rearrangement uses TRBV28 and TRBJ1-1; a weak D match, TRBD1 (6 bases). V was trimmed by 7 bases and J by 4 bases, leaving 16 bases between them. The CDR3 is 14 amino acids. CDR1 is MDHEN, CDR2 SYDVKM, per germline. CDR3 in DNA: TGTGCCAGCATTAGCCCCGGGGGGCCCACTGAAGCTTTCTTT. Protein product: CASISPGGPTEAFF.

The J gene is TRBJ2-7, the V gene TRBV27; 8 bases are shared with TRBD1. The CDR3 contains 15 residues. J gave up 1 base and V 6 bases, and 8 bases lay outside the gene matches. CDR1 MNHEY and CDR2 SMNVEV come from the germline V gene (reference sequence). The CDR3 region is CASRTGQGLSYEQYF. Here the CDR3 DNA reads TGTGCCAGCAGAACAGGACAGGGCCTTTCCTACGAGCAGTACTTC.

This clonotype was seen more than once but under ten times. This rearrangement joins TRBV12-3 or TRBV12-4 to TRBJ2-3; 8 positions match TRBD2. The length of the CDR3 is 16 residues. V shed 1 base and J 4 bases; nucleotides not matched to a gene: 7. CDR3 in amino acids: CASSLGGTSRADTQYF. DNA for the CDR3: TGTGCCAGCAGTTTAGGTGGGACTAGTAGGGCAGATACGCAGTATTTT.

V is TRBV7-2 and J is TRBJ1-2; D gene ambiguous. In germline, CDR1 is SGHTA, CDR2 FQGNSA. With 1 base removed from V and 5 bases from J, the gap between germline ends came to 14 bases. The CDR3 totals 15 residues. The CDR3 coding sequence is TGTGCCAGCAGCTTAGGAGAGGGAAGAAAGTATGGCTACACCTTC. Translation: CASSLGEGRKYGYTF. The full variable domain, rest sourced from reference TRBV7-2 and TRBJ1-2, is GAGVSQSPSNKVTEKGKDVELRCDPISGHTALYWYRQSLGQGLEFLIYFQGNSAPDKSGLPSDRFSAERTGGSVSTLTIQRTQQEDSAVYLCASSLGEGRKYGYTFGSGTRLTVV.

The chain is built from TRBV5-1 and TRBJ2-7; D is undetermined. Germline V gene lookup returns CDR1 SGHRS and CDR2 YFSETQ. The ends were cut back, 1 base at V and 3 bases at J, with 8 bases in the middle. The CDR3 runs to 13 residues. CDR3 coding DNA: TGCGCCAGCAGCTTGACAGCAAGCTACGAGCAGTACTTC. The encoded protein is CASSLTASYEQYF. Supplemented by reference TRBV5-1 and TRBJ2-7, the full variable domain reads KAGVTQTPRYLIKTRGQQVTLSCSPISGHRSVSWYQQTPGQGLQFLFEYFSETQRNKGNFPGRFSGRQFSNSRSEMNVSTLELGDSALYLCASSLTASYEQYFGPGTRLTVT.

This clonotype has just a few counts. The chain joins TRBV5-6 to TRBJ1-6, with 9 bases that match TRBD1. CDR1 is SGHDT, CDR2 YYEEEE, per germline. This CDR3 contains 17 residues. J gave up 2 bases and V 3 bases, and 6 bases lay outside the gene matches. The CDR3 here is CASSSGTGRAYNSPLHF. In DNA, the CDR3 is TGTGCCAGCAGCTCCGGGACAGGGAGAGCCTATAATTCACCCCTCCACTTT.